This T cell receptor (beta chain) was identified in a study of T cells in Graves' hyperthyroidism and ophthalmopathy. Study-level results: Most thyroid clonotypes that were expanded above 0.001 also turned up in blood. Before onset, by a median of approximately 6.8 months, the model predicted ophthalmopathy.

Clinical symptoms, serum thyroxine and TRAb, thyroid ultrasound and orbital computed tomography together formed the diagnostic basis. PBMCs came from about 10 ml fresh peripheral blood. Germline V gene lookup returns CDR1 MGHDK and CDR2 SYGVNS. This CDR3 contains 15 residues. With V trimmed by 3 bases and J by 8 bases, 11 bases remained unmatched. Template material for amplifying TCR beta CDR3 regions consisted of RNA transcripts. The study used the HTBI primer set for a first-round RT-PCR of the TCR CDR3. TCRdb itself ran the multiplex PCR reads through MiXCR, one entry per CDR3 protein. Of about 420,000 distinct CDR3 sequences listed, approximately 14% are singletons. This clonotype has a handful of counts. No antigen is known for it.

The chain has TRBV25-1 and TRBJ1-2; 8 nucleotides line up with TRBD1. The sequenced sample consisted of blood. The TCR was taken from a woman aged 18-29 years with Graves' hyperthyroidism. Here the CDR3 DNA reads TGTGCCAGCAGTGATGGGCCGAGGACAGGGAGCGGCTACACCTTC. Encoded protein: CASSDGPRTGSGYTF.